These 16 T cell receptor beta chains were all obtained from the same sample, sequenced in a study of molecular identifiers for immune sequencing clone quantification (dated by TCRdb to the late 2010s). The method behind the library was PCR. TCRdb names Illumina HiSeq 4000 as the instrument used. The raw public data were reprocessed by TCRdb itself: fastp quality trimming at Q25, MiXCR clonotype calling, in-frame beta chains only. Entries that share a CDR3 protein sequence are merged under the most common genes and DNA. This sample comprises 550,000 to 750,000 distinct CDR3 sequences, nearly 20% of them detected only once. 0.85% of the sample is held by the ten biggest clonotypes. The sequenced sample consisted of naive CD8+ T cells from blood, with Jurkat cell RNA spiked in. The cell subset or site tag for this specimen amounts to: FACS-sorted CD8+CD4-CCR7+CD45RA+ naive T cells. Receptors were obtained from a human donor in good health. Some libraries in this study had Jurkat cell RNA spiked in.

The chain combines TRBV5-5 with TRBJ2-1; D gene unclear. The CDR3 runs to 16 residues. The V gene lost 3 bases and the J gene lost 5 bases, with 18 bases spanning the gap. CDR1 is SGHKS, CDR2 YYEKEE, per germline (reference sequence). CDR3 loop: CASSWSMYTVDNEQFF. The CDR3 bases are TGTGCCAGCAGCTGGTCCATGTACACCGTCGACAATGAGCAGTTCTTC.

The chain is built from TRBV20-1 and TRBJ2-2, with TRBD2 matching over 8 bases. CDR1 DFQATT and CDR2 SNEGSKA come from the germline V gene (reference sequence). J gave up 7 bases and V 5 bases, and 9 bases lay outside the gene matches. The CDR3 is 14 amino acids. CDR3 nucleotide sequence: TGCAGTGCTGCCCGGACTAGCTACGGCGGGGAGCTGTTTTTT. Encoded protein: CSAARTSYGGELFF.

This clonotype has more than one count but fewer than ten. V and J are TRBV15 and TRBJ2-1; D might be TRBD2 (5 bases). The germline V gene has CDR1 LNHNV and CDR2 YYDKDF (reference sequence). The CDR3 covers 12 residues. V was trimmed by 5 bases and J by 10 bases, leaving 12 bases between them. In DNA form, the CDR3 reads TGTGCCACCAGCGGGTGGTCGGGGGAGCAGTTCTTC. It specifies CATSGWSGEQFF.

This clonotype was seen at least ten times. The J gene is TRBJ2-1, the V gene TRBV15; D may be TRBD2 (5 bases). The germline V and J ends were trimmed by 5 bases and 3 bases, with 14 bases remaining between them. CDR3 length: 15 amino acids. Germline V CDR1 and CDR2: LNHNV, YYDKDF (reference sequence). In DNA form, the CDR3 reads TGTGCCACCAGCGGAGGCATCGGGCTCTACAATGAGCAGTTCTTC. As protein: CATSGGIGLYNEQFF.

This clonotype was detected ten times or more. The chain links TRBV5-8 to TRBJ2-3; D unresolved. Germline V CDR1 and CDR2: SGHTS, YDEGEE. CDR3 length: 11 residues. V was cut by 10 bases and J by 3 bases, with 9 bases left in between. DNA for the CDR3: TGTGCCTCCCGGATGACAGATACGCAGTATTTT. Protein product: CASRMTDTQYF.

This clonotype was seen ten or more times. This rearrangement joins TRBV9 to TRBJ2-7; the match to TRBD2 covers 10 bases. With 4 bases clipped from V and 0 bases from J, the junction kept 7 bases outside the gene matches. The CDR3 consists of 16 residues. Germline V gives CDR1 SGDLS, CDR2 YYNGEE. The CDR3 bases are TGTGCCAGCAGCCCCACCGGGACTAGCGACTCCTACGAGCAGTACTTC. Amino acids: CASSPTGTSDSYEQYF.

This clonotype was counted a few times. The chain couples TRBV20-1 to TRBJ2-1, with TRBD2 matching 9 bases. With 0 bases clipped from V and 2 bases from J, the junction kept 11 bases outside the gene matches. CDR3 length: 18 residues. Germline V gives CDR1 DFQATT, CDR2 SNEGSKA (reference sequence). The chain's CDR3 is CSARDLHPLAGPYNEQFF. The CDR3 coding sequence is TGCAGTGCTAGAGACCTCCATCCTCTAGCGGGGCCCTACAATGAGCAGTTCTTC.

The V call is TRBV29-1, the J call TRBJ2-1, with D possibly TRBD1 on 5 matching bases. The V gene's germline CDR1 is SQVTM and CDR2 ANQGSEA. Trimming took off 3 bases at V and 4 bases at J, with 10 bases between the two ends. This CDR3 is built from 13 residues. The CDR3 loop reads CSVEKDTYNEQFF. DNA of the CDR3: TGCAGCGTTGAGAAGGACACATACAATGAGCAGTTCTTC.

The chain couples TRBV4-3 to TRBJ1-3; 9 bases map to TRBD1. With V trimmed by 3 bases and J by 0 bases, 3 bases remained unmatched. CDR1 is LGHNA, CDR2 YSLEER, per germline. This CDR3 spans 16 amino acids. The CDR3 protein is CASSQGQGFSGNTIYF. Here the CDR3 DNA reads TGCGCCAGCAGCCAGGGACAGGGATTCTCTGGAAACACCATATATTTT.

V usage is TRBV6-2 or TRBV6-3 and J usage is TRBJ2-7, with a weak D call TRBD2 (5 bases). The CDR3 totals 15 residues. Germline CDR1 and CDR2: MNHEY and SVGEGT. V shed 6 bases and J shed 5 bases, with 20 bases lying between them. The CDR3 nucleotides read TGTGCCAGCAGCTCAATCGGGGTACAGTTCCACGAGCAGTACTTC. Encoded protein: CASSSIGVQFHEQYF.

CDR3 DNA: TGTGCCAGCAGTGAATTGAGGGCTAGCGGGAGGTCCGACGAGCAGTACTTC. It is translated as CASSELRASGRSDEQYF. This chain joins TRBV6-1 and TRBJ2-7; 11 bases match TRBD2. CDR1 is MNHNS, CDR2 SASEGT, per germline. Losses at the gene ends were 2 bases for V and 5 bases for J; bases not matched to a gene: 11. The CDR3 loop spans 17 amino acids.

This clonotype was recorded many times. J is TRBJ2-5 and V is TRBV7-6, with a weak D call TRBD2 (5 bases). Trimming pared 2 bases from V and 5 bases from J, leaving 12 bases between. The CDR3 spans 14 residues. Germline V lookup: CDR1 SGHVS, CDR2 FNYEAQ. CDR3 protein: CASSLLVPGETQYF. The CDR3, as DNA: TGTGCCAGCAGCTTACTTGTACCGGGGGAGACCCAGTACTTC.

The chain joins TRBV15 to TRBJ2-3; 7 bases map to TRBD1. J lost 8 bases, V lost 5 bases, and 13 bases had no gene match. The CDR3 spans 15 residues. Germline CDR1 and CDR2: LNHNV and YYDKDF (reference sequence). The CDR3 bases are TGTGCCACCAGCTTAGACACAGGGGCAGGGGGTACGCAGTATTTT. Translated: CATSLDTGAGGTQYF.

As regards this clonotype: A much larger clone differs from this one at a single base, so this may be a read error. It is likely a read error, because the conserved phenylalanine at the end of the CDR3 is missing. The rearrangement links TRBV5-6 to TRBJ1-4; 8 bases are shared with TRBD1. The germline V gene encodes CDR1 SGHDT and CDR2 YYEEEE. The CDR3 covers 15 residues. After removal of 4 bases from V and 11 bases from J, the junction contained 13 bases not matched to a gene. In nucleotides, the CDR3 is TGTGCCAGCAGCGGAACCGGGACAGGTCTGCTCAAACTGTTTTCT. Translated, it gives CASSGTGTGLLKLFS.

This clonotype was detected ten times or more. V is TRBV9 and J is TRBJ2-3; 9 bases line up with TRBD2. The CDR3 contains 15 residues. J was trimmed by 1 base and V by 3 bases; bases with no gene match: 3. Germline lookup yields CDR1 SGDLS and CDR2 YYNGEE. The CDR3 loop is CASSEGLAGTDTQYF. Written as DNA, the CDR3 is TGTGCCAGCAGCGAGGGACTAGCAGGCACAGATACGCAGTATTTT.

There are a few counts of this clonotype. The chain is built from TRBV27 and TRBJ2-2; possibly TRBD2 for D (6 bases). Germline CDR1 MNHEY, CDR2 SMNVEV (reference sequence). V gave up 3 bases and J gave up 4 bases, with 15 bases separating them. The CDR3 is 16 residues long. The CDR3 nucleotides are TGTGCCAGCAGTTTGGTGGGCGGGAAGGGCACCGGGGAGCTGTTTTTT. As protein: CASSLVGGKGTGELFF.